Below, 3 T cell receptor beta chains from the same sample are listed, as sequenced in a study of blood T cells in healthy people across ages (dated by TCRdb to between 2015 and 2017). Libraries came from 5' RACE. Reads for this sample came from an Illumina HiSeq 2500. A second PCR of about 7 to 12 cycles was run with a J-beta primer mix and a sample-barcoded 5' primer. The public reads were reanalyzed by TCRdb: fastp trimming at Q25, MiXCR alignment, in-frame beta chains only. Here each entry gathers all rows of one CDR3 protein and keeps the most common genes and DNA. The sample records approximately 680,000 distinct CDR3 sequences, about a third of which are singletons. The ten largest make up 15% of the sample. The sequenced sample was blood. The origin of the receptors is a woman at least 80 years old in good health. Donor details come from another sample of the same person, matched by shared clones.

This clonotype has at least ten counts. The chain couples TRBV9 to TRBJ2-6; D unclear. The CDR3 has 16 residues. Trimming pared 4 bases from V and 2 bases from J, leaving 13 bases between. Per germline, CDR1 SGDLS and CDR2 YYNGEE. CDR3 sequence reads: CASSPTPRAGANVLTF. The DNA of the CDR3 is TGTGCCAGCAGCCCCACCCCCCGGGCTGGGGCCAACGTCCTGACTTTC. Full variable domain (outside the CDR3, taken from reference TRBV9 and TRBJ2-6): DSGVTQTPKHLITATGQRVTLRCSPRSGDLSVYWYQQSLDQGLQFLIQYYNGEERAKGNILERFSAQQFPDLHSELNLSSLELGDSALYFCASSPTPRAGANVLTFGAGSRLTVL.

This clonotype was seen a handful of times. CDR3 DNA: TGTGCCTGGAGTGTATGGACAGTCGCTCTTTCGGTGGGTGGCTACACCTTC. Its protein product is CAWSVWTVALSVGGYTF. The chain joins TRBV30 to TRBJ1-2; TRBD1 might be the D (6 bases). The germline V gene has CDR1 GTSNPN and CDR2 SVGIG (reference sequence). This CDR3 contains 17 residues. The V and J ends lost 0 bases and 7 bases respectively, with 24 bases between them.

This clonotype was seen only a few times. The chain employs TRBV7-8 and TRBJ1-1; D gene uncertain. There are 13 residues in the CDR3. Germline lookup yields CDR1 SGHVS and CDR2 FQNEAQ. The V end lost 8 bases, the J end lost 2 bases, and 12 bases lay between the germline ends. CDR3 nucleotides: TGTGCCAGCGGCAGCCGAGCAAACACTGAAGCTTTCTTT. It encodes CASGSRANTEAFF.